The 9 T cell receptor beta chains below all came from one sample that was sequenced in a study of blood T cell repertoires in COVID-19. Clones were read by immunoSEQ multiplex PCR, and TCRdb kept only the in-frame ones, dropping some. Among approximately 390,000 clones listed, more than 70% were seen once. Sequences were obtained from peripheral blood. The receptor source for this set is a woman aged 55-75 years with COVID-19, enrolled during active disease.

This clone was observed once. V gene TRBV5-1 combines with J gene TRBJ1-5; 7 bases are a match to TRBD1. The length of the CDR3 is 14 residues. The germline V gene encodes CDR1 SGHRS and CDR2 YFSETQ. V shed 4 bases and J 4 bases; nucleotides not matched to a gene: 5. The CDR3 region has the DNA TGCGCCAGCAGCCCGGAGGGACAGAATCAGCCCCAGCATTTT. It specifies CASSPEGQNQPQHF.

V usage is TRBV14 and J usage is TRBJ1-2; 9 bases map to TRBD1. CDR1 SGHDN and CDR2 FVKESK come from the germline V gene. There are 13 residues in the CDR3. Trimming took 4 bases from V and 8 from J; bases not matched to a gene: 5. CDR3 amino acids: CASSPGQGVGYTF. In DNA form, the CDR3 reads TGTGCCAGCAGCCCGGGACAGGGAGTAGGCTACACCTTC.

The chain carries TRBV3-1 (or the pseudogene TRBV3-2) and TRBJ2-4, with D possibly matching TRBD2 (5 bases). Trimming removed 0 bases from V and 7 bases from J, with 10 bases in between. In germline, CDR1 is LGHDT, CDR2 YNNKEL (reference sequence). The CDR3 loop spans 14 amino acids. The CDR3 here is CASSQEAGSNIQYF. CDR3 in DNA: TGTGCCAGCAGCCAAGAGGCGGGTAGTAACATTCAGTACTTC.

This clone was recorded once. The chain couples TRBV7-9 to TRBJ1-1, with 7 nucleotides matching TRBD1. Germline trimming cut 5 bases from V and 5 bases from J; bases unmatched to any gene: 11. Germline lookup yields CDR1 SEHNR and CDR2 FQNEAQ (reference sequence). The CDR3 is made up of 15 amino acids. CDR3 DNA sequence: TGTGCCAGCAGCCCCCGTACAGGGGTTGGGACTGAAGCTTTCTTT. This translates into CASSPRTGVGTEAFF.

This clone was seen a single time. V gene TRBV5-1 combines with J gene TRBJ1-5; 7 bases agree with TRBD1. The CDR3 totals 15 residues. J was trimmed by 6 bases and V by 0 bases; bases with no gene match: 6. Germline CDR1 and CDR2: SGHRS and YFSETQ. The CDR3 DNA follows: TGCGCCAGCAGCTTGGGAGACAGGGAGGTTCAGCCCCAGCATTTT. Its protein product is CASSLGDREVQPQHF.

The chain carries TRBV5-5 and TRBJ1-2; the D is unclear. The V gene's germline CDR1 is SGHKS and CDR2 YYEKEE (reference sequence). Trimming cost V 0 bases and J 8 bases, with 11 bases left between them. The CDR3 has 13 amino acids. The CDR3 nucleotides are TGTGCCAGCAGCTTGGTCGGGGTTGGAGGCTACACCTTC. Translating gives CASSLVGVGGYTF.

Here the CDR3 reads CATGALGLGYTF. The CDR3 DNA reads as TGTGCCACCGGGGCGCTGGGGCTCGGCTACACCTTC. The chain recombines TRBV15 with TRBJ1-2, with a tentative D call TRBD1 (5 bases). The germline CDR1 and CDR2 sequences are LNHNV and YYDKDF (reference sequence). The CDR3 runs to 12 residues. V lost 8 bases, J lost 8 bases, and 15 bases lay in between.

The gene calls are TRBV6-5 and TRBJ2-1; 7 positions match TRBD1. The CDR3 has 14 amino acids. Trimming at V came to 2 bases and at J to 12 bases, leaving 10 bases not matched to a gene. Germline-derived CDR1 and CDR2 are MNHEY and SVGAGI. The CDR3 DNA is TGTGCCAGCAGTTACCGGGACAGACTTTCTGGGCAGTTCTTC. Amino acids: CASSYRDRLSGQFF.

This chain joins TRBV29-1 and TRBJ1-1; D is unclear. This CDR3 is 13 amino acids long. Trimming removed 6 bases from V and 6 bases from J, with 17 bases in between. CDR1 is SQVTM, CDR2 ANQGSEA, per germline. The CDR3 loop is CSVRLTNVPEAFF. In nucleotides, the CDR3 is TGCAGCGTGCGACTTACGAATGTGCCTGAAGCTTTCTTT. The variable domain in full, completed from reference TRBV29-1 and TRBJ1-1, reads SAVISQKPSRDICQRGTSLTIQCQVDSQVTMMFWYRQQPGQSLTLIATANQGSEATYESGFVIDKFPISRPNLTFSTLTVSNMSPEDSSIYLCSVRLTNVPEAFFGQGTRLTVV.